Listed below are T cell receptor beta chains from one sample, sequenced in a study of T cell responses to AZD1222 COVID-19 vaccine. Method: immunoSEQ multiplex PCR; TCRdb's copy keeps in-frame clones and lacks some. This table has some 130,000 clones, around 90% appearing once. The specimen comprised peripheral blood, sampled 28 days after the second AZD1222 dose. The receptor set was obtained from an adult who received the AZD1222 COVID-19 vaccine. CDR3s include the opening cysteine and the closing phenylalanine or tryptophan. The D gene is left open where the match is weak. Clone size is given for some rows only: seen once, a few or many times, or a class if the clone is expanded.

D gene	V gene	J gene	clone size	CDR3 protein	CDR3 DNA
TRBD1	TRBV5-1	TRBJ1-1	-	CASSLGQGAGTEAFF	TGCGCCAGCAGCTTGGGACAGGGGGCAGGCACTGAAGCTTTCTTT
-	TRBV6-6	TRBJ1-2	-	CASSLSDYGYTF	TGTGCCAGCTCACTCAGCGACTATGGCTACACCTTC
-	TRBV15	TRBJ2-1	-	CATGNVHNEQFF	TGTGCCACCGGGAACGTGCACAATGAGCAGTTCTTC
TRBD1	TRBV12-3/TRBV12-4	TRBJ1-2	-	CASSRTGNYGYTF	TGTGCCAGCAGTCGGACAGGCAACTATGGCTACACCTTC
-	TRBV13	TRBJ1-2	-	CASSFGGSSPYGYTF	TGTGCCAGCAGCTTCGGGGGGTCATCGCCGTATGGCTACACCTTC
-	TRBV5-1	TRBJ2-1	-	CASSLRPLGSYNEQFF	TGCGCCAGCAGCTTAAGACCTTTGGGCTCCTACAATGAGCAGTTCTTC
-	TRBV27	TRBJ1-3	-	CAMAQGPGNTIYF	TGTGCCATGGCCCAGGGACCCGGAAACACCATATATTTT
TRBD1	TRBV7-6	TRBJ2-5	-	CASSGETGGLETQYF	TGTGCCAGCAGCGGGGAGACAGGGGGCTTAGAGACCCAGTACTTC
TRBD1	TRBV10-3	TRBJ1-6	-	CAISDGQGSSPLHF	TGTGCCATCAGTGATGGACAGGGGTCTTCACCCCTCCACTTT
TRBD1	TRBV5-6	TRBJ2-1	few	CASSLARDSYNEQFF	TGTGCCAGCAGCTTGGCCCGGGACAGTTACAATGAGCAGTTCTTC
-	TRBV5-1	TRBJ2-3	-	CASSLAGTDTQYF	TGCGCCAGCAGCTTGGCTGGCACAGATACGCAGTATTTT
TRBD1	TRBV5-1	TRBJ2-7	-	CASSLTGGKAYEQYF	TGCGCCAGCAGCTTAACAGGGGGCAAAGCCTACGAGCAGTACTTC
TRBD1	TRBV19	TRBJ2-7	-	CASSSGTGLNYEQYF	TGTGCCAGTAGTAGCGGGACAGGCCTAAACTACGAGCAGTACTTC
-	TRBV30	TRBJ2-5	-	CAWTEQAGETQYF	TGTGCCTGGACGGAGCAGGCGGGGGAGACCCAGTACTTC
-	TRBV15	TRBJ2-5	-	CATSRERAGLRGETQYF	TGTGCCACCAGCAGAGAGAGGGCAGGGCTCCGTGGAGAGACCCAGTACTTC
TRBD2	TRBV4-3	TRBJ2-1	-	CASSQTPGLAGGVHEQFF	TGCGCCAGCAGCCAAACACCGGGACTAGCGGGAGGCGTCCATGAGCAGTTCTTC
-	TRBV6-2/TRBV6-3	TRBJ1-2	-	CASSQQGNYGYTF	TGTGCCAGCAGTCAACAGGGTAACTATGGCTACACCTTC
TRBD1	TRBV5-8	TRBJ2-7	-	CASSLGGTGSYEQYF	TGTGCCAGCAGCTTGGGGGGGACAGGCAGCTACGAGCAGTACTTC
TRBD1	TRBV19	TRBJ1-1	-	CASSLQGANTEAFF	TGTGCCAGTAGTTTACAGGGGGCAAACACTGAAGCTTTCTTT
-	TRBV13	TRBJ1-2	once	CASSPRDGYTF	TGTGCCAGCAGCCCTAGGGATGGCTACACCTTC
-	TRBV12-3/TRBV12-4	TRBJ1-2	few	CASSEVGQLIF	TGTGCCAGCAGTGAAGTCGGACAGTTGATCTTC
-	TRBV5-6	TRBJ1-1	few	CASSSLQGVSEAFF	TGTGCCAGCAGCTCCCTTCAGGGAGTCTCTGAAGCTTTCTTT
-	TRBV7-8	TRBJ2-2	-	CASSLAGPAQGTGELFF	TGTGCCAGCAGCTTAGCGGGACCGGCTCAGGGCACCGGGGAGCTGTTTTTT
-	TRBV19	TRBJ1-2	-	CASSGGDSDYGYTF	TGTGCCAGTAGTGGGGGGGATTCGGACTATGGCTACACCTTC
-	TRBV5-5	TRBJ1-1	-	CASSRLSGVLREAFF	TGTGCCAGTAGCAGGTTGTCAGGTGTATTACGTGAAGCTTTCTTT
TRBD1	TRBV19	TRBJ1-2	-	CASSIGGQGANYGYTF	TGTGCCAGTAGTATAGGGGGACAGGGGGCTAACTATGGCTACACCTTC
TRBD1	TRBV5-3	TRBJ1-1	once	CARSLTGVDTEAFF	TGTGCCAGAAGCTTGACAGGGGTTGACACTGAAGCTTTCTTT
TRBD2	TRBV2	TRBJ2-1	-	CASSEGAGVFYNEQFF	TGTGCCAGCAGTGAGGGAGCGGGGGTGTTCTACAATGAGCAGTTCTTC
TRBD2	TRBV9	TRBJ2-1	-	CASSVGAGARYNEQFF	TGTGCCAGCAGCGTAGGCGCGGGAGCCCGCTACAATGAGCAGTTCTTC
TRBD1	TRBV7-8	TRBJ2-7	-	CASSIYRTGSRGVYF	TGTGCCAGCAGCATATACAGGACAGGGTCTAGGGGGGTGTACTTC
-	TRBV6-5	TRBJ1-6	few	CASRYTNNSPLHF	TGTGCCAGCCGATACACGAATAATTCACCCCTCCACTTT
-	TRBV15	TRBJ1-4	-	CATSRPPGANEKLFF	TGTGCCACCAGCAGACCCCCTGGGGCTAATGAAAAACTGTTTTTT
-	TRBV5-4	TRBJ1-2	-	CASSFPGFDGYTF	TGTGCCAGCAGCTTTCCAGGGTTCGATGGCTACACCTTC
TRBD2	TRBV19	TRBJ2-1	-	CASSAASGMWNEQFF	TGTGCCAGTAGTGCCGCTAGCGGGATGTGGAATGAGCAGTTCTTC
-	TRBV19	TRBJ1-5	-	CASSIGRSDQPQHF	TGTGCCAGTAGTATTGGGCGGTCAGATCAGCCCCAGCATTTT
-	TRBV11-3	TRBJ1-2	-	CASSLGGSRGPGGYTF	TGTGCCAGCAGCTTAGGGGGGTCCAGGGGACCGGGCGGCTACACCTTC